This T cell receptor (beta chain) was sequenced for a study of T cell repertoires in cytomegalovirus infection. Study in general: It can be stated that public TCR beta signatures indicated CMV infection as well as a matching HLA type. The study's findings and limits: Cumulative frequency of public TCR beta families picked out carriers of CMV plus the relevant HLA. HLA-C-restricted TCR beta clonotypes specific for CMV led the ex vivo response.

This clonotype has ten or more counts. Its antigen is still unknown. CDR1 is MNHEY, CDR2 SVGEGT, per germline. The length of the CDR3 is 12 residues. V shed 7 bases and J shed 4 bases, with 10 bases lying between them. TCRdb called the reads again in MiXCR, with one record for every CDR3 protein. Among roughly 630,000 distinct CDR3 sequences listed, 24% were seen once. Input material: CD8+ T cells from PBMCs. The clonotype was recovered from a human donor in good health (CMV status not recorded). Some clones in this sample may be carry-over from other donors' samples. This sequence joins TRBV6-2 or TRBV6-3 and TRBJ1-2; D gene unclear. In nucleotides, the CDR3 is TGTGCCAGCACCGGAGGTGGCTATGGCTACACCTTC. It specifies CASTGGGYGYTF.